This entry lists 29 T cell receptor beta chains sequenced from one sample in a study of cytomegalovirus exposure and HLA in healthy donors. Sequencing was performed with immunoSEQ multiplex PCR; in TCRdb, only in-frame clones are kept and a portion is missing. The repertoire includes 280,000 or so clones, roughly 88% of them detected once, and roughly 0.93% sits in the top ten. What was sequenced was PBMCs. These receptors all come from a woman in her late teens or twenties in good health and CMV-seronegative.

The chain employs TRBV11-2 and TRBJ2-7, with D perhaps TRBD1 (6 bases). Per germline, CDR1 SGHAT and CDR2 FQNNGV. Trimming left V 5 bases short and J 3 bases short, with 11 bases between. There are 13 residues in the CDR3. The CDR3 spells CASSGLGGYEQYF. The DNA of the CDR3 is TGTGCCAGCAGCGGATTAGGGGGCTACGAGCAGTACTTC.

The rearrangement uses TRBV7-9 and TRBJ1-1; a weak D match, TRBD1 (6 bases). With 5 bases removed from V and 1 base from J, the gap between germline ends came to 8 bases. Per the germline V gene, CDR1 is SEHNR and CDR2 is FQNEAQ (reference sequence). This CDR3 has 13 residues. CDR3 in DNA: TGTGCCAGCAGCGGGACAAGGAACACTGAAGCTTTCTTT. Residues: CASSGTRNTEAFF.

This clone was seen more than once but under ten times. This chain joins TRBV7-6 and TRBJ1-5; D uncertain. With 0 bases removed from V and 4 bases from J, the gap between germline ends came to 7 bases. The CDR3 runs 14 residues. Per germline, CDR1 SGHVS and CDR2 FNYEAQ. CDR3 sequence (DNA): TGTGCCAGCAGCTTAGCGCCGGGGAATCAGCCCCAGCATTTT. This gives the protein CASSLAPGNQPQHF.

This clone was seen a few times. The V call is TRBV6-1, the J call TRBJ1-2; D not resolved. Trimming pared 6 bases from V and 4 bases from J, leaving 12 bases between. CDR1 is MNHNS and CDR2 is SASEGT in the germline V gene. The CDR3 is 13 residues long. CDR3 residues: CASRTAQVYGYTF. The CDR3 nucleotides read TGTGCCAGCAGAACAGCCCAAGTCTATGGCTACACCTTC.

The gene calls are TRBV5-4 and TRBJ2-7, with D perhaps TRBD2 (5 bases). The CDR3 is 15 amino acids. Per germline, CDR1 SGHNT and CDR2 YYREEE (reference sequence). Trimming removed 3 bases at V and 4 bases at J, with 17 bases between. CDR3 protein: CASSSFGVGPYEQYF. Here the CDR3 DNA reads TGTGCCAGCAGCTCCTTCGGGGTAGGACCGTACGAGCAGTACTTC. Using reference TRBV5-4 and TRBJ2-7 for the parts outside the CDR3, the full variable domain is ETGVTQSPTHLIKTRGQQVTLRCSSQSGHNTVSWYQQALGQGPQFIFQYYREEENGRGNFPPRFSGLQFPNYSSELNVNALELDDSALYLCASSSFGVGPYEQYFGPGTRLTVT.

This clone was seen only a few times. The V and J genes are TRBV4-1 and TRBJ1-6; possible D gene TRBD1, 6 bases. The CDR3 sequence is 12 residues long. Germline values: CDR1 MGHRA, CDR2 YSYEKL. Trimming pared 4 bases from V and 10 bases from J, leaving 8 bases between. The DNA for the CDR3 is TGCGCCAGCAGCCTTCAGGGGTCACCCCTCCACTTT. The encoded protein is CASSLQGSPLHF.

J is TRBJ1-1 and V is TRBV6-5; D is ambiguous. Per germline, CDR1 MNHEY and CDR2 SVGAGI. The V end was cut by 5 bases, the J end by 4 bases, with 8 bases between. The CDR3 extends over 12 amino acids. As DNA, the CDR3 is TGTGCCAGCAGTACCTGGGCCACTGAAGCTTTCTTT. This gives the protein CASSTWATEAFF.

For the CDR3, the DNA is TGTGCCAGCAAGGGAAAACCGGGACAGGAGATTTATCAGCCCCAGCATTTT. Its protein is CASKGKPGQEIYQPQHF. V and J are TRBV2 and TRBJ1-5, with 8 bases aligning to TRBD1. V was clipped by 7 bases and J by 5 bases; unmatched bases: 16. The CDR3 is 17 residues long. Germline V gene data show CDR1 as SNHLY and CDR2 as FYNNEI.

J is TRBJ2-7 and V is TRBV27; 12 bases are a match to TRBD2. V shed 4 bases, J shed 6 bases, and the junction held 13 bases outside the gene matches. Looked up from germline, CDR1 is MNHEY and CDR2 is SMNVEV (reference sequence). The length of the CDR3 is 17 residues. The CDR3 loop is CASSSPRSSGRAGEQYF. As DNA, the CDR3 is TGTGCCAGCAGTTCTCCTCGCTCTAGCGGGAGGGCTGGCGAGCAGTACTTC.

V is TRBV27 and J is TRBJ1-3; 10 bases are a match to TRBD1. The length of the CDR3 is 15 residues. CDR1 MNHEY and CDR2 SMNVEV come from the germline V gene (reference sequence). Trimming at V came to 5 bases and at J to 2 bases, leaving 3 bases not matched to a gene. As DNA, the CDR3 is TGTGCCAGCAGTAAGGGGACAGGGGCTGGAAACACCATATATTTT. Protein product: CASSKGTGAGNTIYF.

This rearrangement joins TRBV28 to TRBJ2-2; the match to TRBD1 covers 7 bases. The V segment lost 4 bases and the J segment 5 bases; nucleotides outside the gene matches: 4. Per germline, CDR1 MDHEN and CDR2 SYDVKM. This CDR3 is built from 14 residues. CDR3 DNA sequence: TGTGCCAGCAGTTCCATACAGGGGACCGGGGAGCTGTTTTTT. Translated, it gives CASSSIQGTGELFF.

This clone showed up just once. V usage is TRBV21-1 and J usage is TRBJ2-1; TRBD1 is the table's D call, not checked against the DNA. TRBV21-1 is deemed a pseudogene. CDR3 length: 18 residues. CDR3 nucleotide sequence: TGTGCCAGCAGCAAAGGTTTCTGGGACAGGGAATCCTACAATGAGCAGTTCTTC. This sequence encodes CASSKGFWDRESYNEQFF.

The chain combines TRBV28 with TRBJ1-6; 7 bases align to TRBD1. CDR1 and CDR2 (germline): MDHEN, SYDVKM. V trimming: 4 bases; J trimming: 3 bases; junction bases outside the gene matches: 6. The CDR3 contains 16 residues. The CDR3 coding sequence is TGTGCCAGCAGTTCCCCCCGACAGGGCTATAATTCACCCCTCCACTTT. The encoded protein is CASSSPRQGYNSPLHF.

This clone appeared once. The chain employs TRBV5-8 and TRBJ2-7; D might be TRBD2 (6 bases). Germline assignment: CDR1 SGHTS and CDR2 YDEGEE. The CDR3 covers 15 residues. The V end was cut by 3 bases, the J end by 2 bases, with 15 bases between. The CDR3, as DNA: TGTGCCAGCAGCTGGGGACTGCGCGGTCCCTACGAGCAGTACTTC. It yields the protein CASSWGLRGPYEQYF.

This clone was counted a few times. This chain joins TRBV1 and TRBJ2-3; the table's D call, TRBD2, has no DNA check behind it. TRBV1 counts as a pseudogene. The CDR3 runs 19 residues. DNA for the CDR3: TGCACCAGCAGCCAAGATCAAGGGACTAGCGGGGATGGGACAGATACGCAGTATTTT. Residues: CTSSQDQGTSGDGTDTQYF.

This rearrangement joins TRBV19 to TRBJ1-4, with D perhaps TRBD1 (6 bases). Germline loops: CDR1 LNHDA, CDR2 SQIVND (reference sequence). The CDR3 is 15 residues long. V lost 5 bases and J lost 0, with 10 bases in between. Here the CDR3 reads CASSRTVATNEKLFF. CDR3 nucleotides: TGTGCCAGTAGTCGGACAGTTGCAACTAATGAAAAACTGTTTTTT.

This clone was picked up a small number of times. The CDR3 region is CASSDRVAREQYF. CDR3 in DNA: TGTGCCAGCAGTGACAGGGTTGCACGTGAGCAGTACTTC. J is TRBJ2-7 and V is TRBV27; 7 bases match TRBD1. Germline CDR1 reads MNHEY; CDR2 reads SMNVEV (reference sequence). The CDR3 loop spans 13 amino acids. Unmatched junction bases numbered 8, after V lost 5 bases and J lost 7 bases.

J is TRBJ2-1 and V is TRBV6-5, with 11 bases matching TRBD2. Per germline, CDR1 MNHEY and CDR2 SVGAGI. V trimming: 5 bases; J trimming: 10 bases; junction bases outside the gene matches: 7. The CDR3 is 14 amino acids. CDR3 DNA sequence: TGTGCCAGCAGTCAACTAGCGGGAGCTAGCGAGCAGTTCTTC. It specifies CASSQLAGASEQFF.

V usage is TRBV4-3 and J usage is TRBJ1-3, with D perhaps TRBD1 (5 bases). CDR3 length: 16 residues. The V gene's germline CDR1 is LGHNA and CDR2 YSLEER. Trimming stripped 0 bases from V and 3 bases from J, with 12 bases between. This chain's CDR3 is CASSQDWGGGGNTIYF. CDR3 bases: TGCGCCAGCAGCCAAGATTGGGGGGGTGGTGGAAACACCATATATTTT.

The chain carries TRBV28 and TRBJ1-1; D remains unclear. The length of the CDR3 is 14 residues. Germline CDR1 and CDR2: MDHEN and SYDVKM. V shed 3 bases and J shed 3 bases, with 11 bases lying between them. The CDR3 nucleotides are TGTGCCAGCAGTTTGCTGAGGGCAGACACTGAAGCTTTCTTT. Its translation is CASSLLRADTEAFF.

The V and J genes are TRBV6-6 and TRBJ1-1; no reliable D call. V was shortened by 5 bases and J by 0 bases, with 7 bases between the two germline ends. CDR1 MNHNY and CDR2 SVGAGI come from the germline V gene (reference sequence). The CDR3 contains 13 residues. The CDR3 protein is CASSTGVNTEAFF. The CDR3 DNA reads as TGTGCCAGCAGTACCGGGGTGAACACTGAAGCTTTCTTT.

J is TRBJ2-7 and V is TRBV2, with 7 bases aligning to TRBD1. This CDR3 region has 14 residues. J gave up 6 bases and V 5 bases, and 10 bases lay outside the gene matches. Germline V gene data show CDR1 as SNHLY and CDR2 as FYNNEI. CDR3 loop: CASSYRTGGSEQYF. The CDR3 coding sequence is TGTGCCAGCAGTTACCGGACAGGAGGTTCCGAGCAGTACTTC.

The V and J genes are TRBV18 and TRBJ2-2; no clear D. Trimming cost V 2 bases and J 1 base, with 8 bases left between them. The germline gives CDR1 KGHSH, CDR2 LQKENI. This CDR3 has 15 residues. The CDR3 DNA is TGTGCCAGCTCACCAGGGCAGAAGAACACCGGGGAGCTGTTTTTT. This translates into CASSPGQKNTGELFF.

The chain has TRBV5-8 and TRBJ2-7; a weak D match, TRBD2 (6 bases). The germline V gene encodes CDR1 SGHTS and CDR2 YDEGEE. Trimming took off 4 bases at V and 4 bases at J, with 12 bases between the two ends. This CDR3 is built from 13 residues. CDR3 region: CASSRWEVYEQYF. DNA for the CDR3: TGTGCCAGCAGCAGGTGGGAGGTGTACGAGCAGTACTTC.

The chain has TRBV5-6 and TRBJ1-4; the match to TRBD1 covers 8 bases. From germline, CDR1 is SGHDT and CDR2 YYEEEE. The CDR3 totals 14 residues. Trimming at V came to 5 bases and at J to 7 bases, leaving 7 bases not matched to a gene. The CDR3 coding sequence is TGTGCCAGCAGTTGGGACAGGTCTATTGAAAAACTGTTTTTT. It translates to CASSWDRSIEKLFF.

This chain joins TRBV2 and TRBJ1-5; the match to TRBD1 covers 7 bases. V trimming: 3 bases; J trimming: 5 bases; junction bases outside the gene matches: 1. Germline V gene data show CDR1 as SNHLY and CDR2 as FYNNEI. The CDR3 length is 13 residues. In DNA form, the CDR3 reads TGTGCCAGCAGTGATCAGGGGGATCAGCCCCAGCATTTT. Residues: CASSDQGDQPQHF.

This clone showed up just once. V is TRBV2 and J is TRBJ1-2; a possible D gene is TRBD1 (5 bases). CDR3 length equals 14 residues. The germline CDR1 and CDR2 sequences are SNHLY and FYNNEI. Between the trimmed V and J ends, which lost 6 bases and 0 bases, there was a span of 11 bases. The CDR3 spells CASRIGVSNYGYTF. As DNA, the CDR3 is TGTGCCAGCAGGATAGGGGTATCTAACTATGGCTACACCTTC.

This clone was detected only once. V is TRBV27 and J is TRBJ2-2, with TRBD1 matching over 10 bases. Germline CDR1 reads MNHEY; CDR2 reads SMNVEV (reference sequence). The CDR3 is 15 residues long. Trimming at V came to 4 bases and at J to 6 bases, leaving 5 bases not matched to a gene. DNA of the CDR3: TGTGCCAGCAGTTACGGACAGGGGGTCTCCGGGGAGCTGTTTTTT. This translates into CASSYGQGVSGELFF.

The chain employs TRBV18 and TRBJ2-1; TRBD2 might be the D (6 bases). Germline V lookup: CDR1 KGHSH, CDR2 LQKENI. V lost 3 bases, J lost 5 bases, and 8 bases lay in between. The CDR3 totals 13 residues. The CDR3 loop reads CASSPGLHNEQFF. The CDR3 DNA follows: TGTGCCAGCTCACCGGGACTGCACAATGAGCAGTTCTTC.